These 30 T cell receptor beta chains share one sample of origin, sequenced in a study of shared clonotypes between healthy human individuals. Naivety among CD8 cells was defined by CD45RO negativity and positive CCR7 selection, thereby excluding terminally differentiated effector memory CD45RA+ cells. Measured with immunoSEQ multiplex PCR; TCRdb has only the in-frame clones, and not every one. The data contain about 2 million clones, about 95% of them singletons. Sequenced input: naive CD8+ T cells sorted from blood. The receptors shown here come from a young man in good health.

Comment on this clone: The sample has other DNA sequences that encode this CDR3 too. The rearrangement uses TRBV4-1 and TRBJ2-7; D could derive from TRBD1 or TRBD2 (5 bases each). With 0 bases removed from V and 0 bases from J, the gap between germline ends came to 9 bases. Per the germline V gene, CDR1 is MGHRA and CDR2 is YSYEKL. The CDR3 loop spans 15 amino acids. The CDR3 protein is CASSQDPGLSYEQYF. The CDR3 DNA reads as TGCGCCAGCAGCCAAGATCCGGGGCTCTCCTACGAGCAGTACTTC.

This clone has more than one count but fewer than ten. V is TRBV9 and J is TRBJ1-2; possible D gene TRBD1, 5 bases. Deletions cut 3 bases from V and 1 base from J, with 13 bases between. The CDR3 loop spans 15 amino acids. The V gene's germline CDR1 is SGDLS and CDR2 YYNGEE. The CDR3 bases are TGTGCCAGCAGCGCAGGGACGGTGGATAACTATGGCTACACCTTC. Translating gives CASSAGTVDNYGYTF.

The table lists this clone with a count of one. This chain joins TRBV6-1 and TRBJ1-2; D remains unclear. Trimming left V 6 bases short and J 4 bases short, with 9 bases between. The CDR3 spans 12 residues. The germline CDR1 and CDR2 sequences are MNHNS and SASEGT. The CDR3: CASSTRLYGYTF. CDR3 nucleotide sequence: TGTGCCAGCAGCACCCGCCTCTATGGCTACACCTTC.

This clone was detected only once. The chain recombines TRBV27 with TRBJ1-4; the D is unclear. Germline assignment: CDR1 MNHEY and CDR2 SMNVEV (reference sequence). Deletions cut 2 bases from V and 8 bases from J, with 9 bases between. This CDR3 contains 13 residues. CDR3 sequence reads: CASSLHMGEKLFF. CDR3 coding DNA: TGTGCCAGCAGTTTACACATGGGGGAAAAACTGTTTTTT.

This chain uses TRBV6-6 with TRBJ1-6; 8 bases map to TRBD1. In germline, CDR1 is MNHNY, CDR2 SVGAGI (reference sequence). V was pared by 4 bases and J by 10 bases, with 12 bases of the junction left unmatched. This CDR3 contains 16 residues. CDR3 DNA sequence: TGTGCCAGCAGTTCACTTTGGACAGGGCAGGGCTCACCCCTCCACTTT. This gives the protein CASSSLWTGQGSPLHF.

Worth noting for this clone: Other nucleotide sequences from this sample produce the same CDR3. The V and J genes are TRBV9 and TRBJ2-7; D unclear. CDR1 SGDLS and CDR2 YYNGEE come from the germline V gene. Trimming removed 0 bases from V and 2 bases from J, with 9 bases in between. The CDR3 length is 14 residues. This CDR3 reads CASSVGSATYEQYF. The CDR3 DNA follows: TGTGCCAGCAGCGTAGGCTCTGCTACCTACGAGCAGTACTTC. The full variable domain, completed using reference TRBV9 and TRBJ2-7, is DSGVTQTPKHLITATGQRVTLRCSPRSGDLSVYWYQQSLDQGLQFLIQYYNGEERAKGNILERFSAQQFPDLHSELNLSSLELGDSALYFCASSVGSATYEQYFGPGTRLTVT.

About this clone: Distinct nucleotide sequences in the sample also encode this CDR3. V usage is TRBV27 and J usage is TRBJ2-3; D perhaps matches TRBD2 (7 bases). This CDR3 comprises 16 residues. Germline-derived CDR1 and CDR2 are MNHEY and SMNVEV (reference sequence). Trimming removed 5 bases from V and 2 bases from J, with 17 bases in between. The CDR3 sequence is CASSPGAGEYTDTQYF. CDR3 sequence (DNA): TGTGCCAGCAGTCCAGGGGCGGGGGAGTACACAGATACGCAGTATTTT.

This clone was observed once. The genes are TRBV28 and TRBJ1-2; 8 bases are shared with TRBD1. Germline CDR1 MDHEN, CDR2 SYDVKM. The CDR3 is made up of 16 amino acids. The V and J ends lost 6 bases and 7 bases, in that order; junction bases with no gene match: 16. The CDR3: CASSGSETGELGGYTF. CDR3 sequence (DNA): TGTGCCAGCAGCGGGAGTGAGACAGGGGAACTCGGTGGCTACACCTTC.

This CDR3 is CASSEGTDRSGANVLTF. CDR3 DNA: TGTGCCAGCAGCGAAGGGACGGACCGCTCTGGGGCCAACGTCCTGACTTTC. V and J are TRBV13 and TRBJ2-6; D is tentatively TRBD1 or TRBD2 (5 bases each). This CDR3 contains 17 residues. CDR1 and CDR2 from the germline V gene are PRHDT and FYEKMQ (reference sequence). V lost 5 bases and J lost 0, with 14 bases in between. The variable domain in full, with the rest retrieved from reference TRBV13 and TRBJ2-6, is AAGVIQSPRHLIKEKRETATLKCYPIPRHDTVYWYQQGPGQDPQFLISFYEKMQSDKGSIPDRFSAQQFSDYHSELNMSSLELGDSALYFCASSEGTDRSGANVLTFGAGSRLTVL.

The chain is built from TRBV9 and TRBJ1-3; the match to TRBD1 covers 8 bases. Germline CDR1 and CDR2: SGDLS and YYNGEE. After removal of 2 bases from V and 4 bases from J, the junction contained 5 bases not matched to a gene. The CDR3 is 15 residues long. The DNA for the CDR3 is TGTGCCAGCAGCGTGGGACAGGTGACAGGAAACACCATATATTTT. Encoded protein: CASSVGQVTGNTIYF.

The genes are TRBV7-6 and TRBJ2-3; D is undetermined. The V end was cut by 5 bases, the J end by 1 base, with 10 bases between. The length of the CDR3 is 14 residues. CDR1 is SGHVS, CDR2 FNYEAQ, per germline. The CDR3 is CASSLPRRTDTQYF. The DNA for the CDR3 is TGTGCCAGCAGCCTCCCGCGGCGCACAGATACGCAGTATTTT.

The V gene is TRBV11-1, the J gene TRBJ2-5, with 9 bases lining up with TRBD1. Gene TRBJ2-7 matches the end of the DNA better, so the J call may be wrong. The CDR3 runs to 15 residues. Germline CDR1 SGHAT, CDR2 FQDESV (reference sequence). CDR3: CASSLGTGISHEQYF. The CDR3 nucleotides read TGTGCCAGCAGCTTGGGGACAGGGATTTCCCACGAGCAGTACTTC.

V gene TRBV4-1 combines with J gene TRBJ1-1; 7 nucleotides agree with TRBD1. The CDR3 totals 17 residues. The V gene end was trimmed by 4 bases and the J gene end by 3 bases; junction bases not matched to a gene: 14. The germline gives CDR1 MGHRA, CDR2 YSYEKL. CDR3 sequence (DNA): TGCGCCAGCAGCCGGGGGTCGCCAGGGGGGGCTTACACTGAAGCTTTCTTT. Protein product: CASSRGSPGGAYTEAFF.

The chain links TRBV27 to TRBJ1-6, with 7 positions matching TRBD1. V lost 6 bases to trimming and J lost 6 bases; unmatched junction nucleotides: 5. Germline CDR1 reads MNHEY; CDR2 reads SMNVEV (reference sequence). The CDR3 sequence is 14 residues long. The CDR3 reads CASRQTGLNSPLHF. The CDR3 nucleotides are TGTGCCAGCAGGCAGACAGGGCTTAATTCACCCCTCCACTTT.

V is TRBV7-8 and J is TRBJ2-1; TRBD2 might be the D (6 bases). V was cut by 5 bases and J by 10 bases, with 27 bases left in between. Germline V CDR1 and CDR2: SGHVS, FQNEAQ. The CDR3 sequence is 17 residues long. The CDR3 nucleotides are TGTGCCAGCAGCATACTCCTGGCTGGTAGCGGTTCTCGGGAGCAGTTCTTC. Translating gives CASSILLAGSGSREQFF.

The J gene is TRBJ2-1, the V gene TRBV7-9; unclear D gene. Deletions cut 0 bases from V and 13 bases from J, with 10 bases between. The CDR3 covers 12 residues. Looked up from germline, CDR1 is SEHNR and CDR2 is FQNEAQ (reference sequence). The CDR3 DNA reads as TGTGCCAGCAGCTTAGCGCTCTTAGGCCAGTTCTTC. Its translation: CASSLALLGQFF.

This chain uses TRBV4-1 with TRBJ1-4; TRBD1 is a possible D gene (6 bases). Trimming removed 3 bases from V and 2 bases from J, with 10 bases in between. The germline gives CDR1 MGHRA, CDR2 YSYEKL. The CDR3 contains 15 residues. The CDR3 loop is CASSHKGVTNEKLFF. The CDR3 DNA reads TGCGCCAGCAGCCACAAGGGGGTGACTAATGAAAAACTGTTTTTT.

The rearrangement links TRBV29-1 to TRBJ2-2; D may be TRBD1 (5 bases). With 2 bases removed from V and 2 bases from J, the gap between germline ends came to 12 bases. The CDR3 has 15 amino acids. CDR1 is SQVTM, CDR2 ANQGSEA, per germline. CDR3 sequence: CSVEKPTGNTGELFF. CDR3 sequence (DNA): TGCAGCGTTGAAAAGCCTACAGGAAACACCGGGGAGCTGTTTTTT.

This chain joins TRBV9 and TRBJ2-1; D gene unclear. The V gene lost 5 bases and the J gene lost 7 bases, with 10 bases spanning the gap. Germline-derived CDR1 and CDR2 are SGDLS and YYNGEE. This CDR3 region has 12 residues. The CDR3 DNA sequence: TGTGCCAGCAGTGACTTGAGGAATGAGCAGTTCTTC. Translating it yields CASSDLRNEQFF.

In its sample, this clone was seen once. The chain joins TRBV29-1 to TRBJ2-1, with D unresolved. Germline CDR1 reads SQVTM; CDR2 reads ANQGSEA. CDR3 size: 13 residues. Deletions cut 6 bases from V and 3 bases from J, with 12 bases between. In DNA form, the CDR3 reads TGCAGCGTGGCGTGGGTTGGCTACAATGAGCAGTTCTTC. This sequence encodes CSVAWVGYNEQFF.

The V gene is TRBV6-5, the J gene TRBJ2-6; D not certain. V was clipped by 5 bases and J by 0 bases, with 8 bases between them. Per the germline V gene, CDR1 is MNHEY and CDR2 is SVGAGI. The CDR3 runs 15 residues. The CDR3 reads CASSPPVSGANVLTF. The CDR3 nucleotides read TGTGCCAGCAGTCCCCCCGTCTCTGGGGCCAACGTCCTGACTTTC.

The J gene is TRBJ2-5, the V gene TRBV25-1, with 13 bases fitting TRBD2. Germline V CDR1 and CDR2: MGHDK, SYGVNS. V shed 5 bases and J 10 bases; nucleotides not matched to a gene: 13. This CDR3 region has 16 residues. The CDR3 nucleotides are TGTGCCAGCAGTCCACTAGCGGGAGGGCCGGGCACGGACCAGTACTTC. Encoded protein: CASSPLAGGPGTDQYF.

Here the CDR3 reads CSAGVPGANVLTF. CDR3 coding DNA: TGCAGCGCCGGAGTTCCGGGGGCCAACGTCCTGACTTTC. This chain links TRBV29-1 with TRBJ2-6, with no clear D. The CDR3 has 13 amino acids. V gave up 7 bases and J gave up 4 bases, with 11 bases separating them. Germline loops: CDR1 SQVTM, CDR2 ANQGSEA. The full variable domain, with the rest looked up from reference TRBV29-1 and TRBJ2-6, is SAVISQKPSRDICQRGTSLTIQCQVDSQVTMMFWYRQQPGQSLTLIATANQGSEATYESGFVIDKFPISRPNLTFSTLTVSNMSPEDSSIYLCSAGVPGANVLTFGAGSRLTVL.

On this clone itself: Other DNA variants within this sample encode the same CDR3. As DNA, the CDR3 is TGTGCCAGCAGAGGGGACAGGTCCTACGAGCAGTACTTC. Amino acid sequence: CASRGDRSYEQYF. This rearrangement joins TRBV13 to TRBJ2-7; 8 nucleotides align to TRBD1. The CDR3 covers 13 residues. V gave up 6 bases and J gave up 1 base; unmatched junction bases: 2. Germline CDR1 is PRHDT and CDR2 is FYEKMQ (reference sequence).

CDR3 amino acids: CASGGWGGELFF. The CDR3 coding sequence is TGTGCCAGCGGCGGGTGGGGCGGGGAGCTGTTTTTT. This chain uses TRBV2 with TRBJ2-2; tentative D call: TRBD2 (5 bases). Trimming pared 8 bases from V and 7 bases from J, leaving 11 bases between. CDR1 and CDR2 (germline): SNHLY, FYNNEI. The CDR3 is made up of 12 amino acids.

The chain combines TRBV4-2 with TRBJ2-3; 11 positions match TRBD2. The CDR3 is made up of 17 amino acids. Germline CDR1 and CDR2: LGHNA and YNFKEQ. After removal of 0 bases from V and 6 bases from J, the junction contained 8 bases not matched to a gene. For the CDR3, the DNA is TGTGCCAGCAGCCAAGAGAGCCTAGCGGGGGGCCTTGATACGCAGTATTTT. Protein product: CASSQESLAGGLDTQYF.

This clone has just one count. The V gene is TRBV30, the J gene TRBJ2-2, with D perhaps matching TRBD2 (5 bases). The ends were cut back, 2 bases at V and 4 bases at J, with 11 bases in the middle. This CDR3 is 14 amino acids long. Germline V gene data show CDR1 as GTSNPN and CDR2 as SVGIG (reference sequence). CDR3 coding DNA: TGTGCCTGGAGTTACGGGGTCGGCACCGGGGAGCTGTTTTTT. Translated, it gives CAWSYGVGTGELFF.

The rearrangement joins TRBV27 to TRBJ2-5; a weak D match, TRBD2 (5 bases). The CDR3 extends over 13 amino acids. Trimming took off 1 base at V and 4 bases at J, with 7 bases between the two ends. Per the germline V gene, CDR1 is MNHEY and CDR2 is SMNVEV (reference sequence). CDR3 nucleotide sequence: TGTGCCAGCAGTTTATGGACTGGAGAGACCCAGTACTTC. Translation gives CASSLWTGETQYF.

This clone was recorded only once. The V gene is TRBV5-6, the J gene TRBJ2-1, with 12 bases matching TRBD2. The CDR3 has 16 amino acids. Looked up from germline, CDR1 is SGHDT and CDR2 is YYEEEE. Losses at the gene ends were 4 bases for V and 6 bases for J; bases not matched to a gene: 8. CDR3 bases: TGTGCCAGCAGCATATGGACTAGCGGGATGTTCAATGAGCAGTTCTTC. Protein: CASSIWTSGMFNEQFF.

The rearrangement links TRBV6-5 to TRBJ1-1; possibly TRBD1 for D (5 bases). Germline CDR1 is MNHEY and CDR2 is SVGAGI. The CDR3 loop spans 16 amino acids. Trimming removed 0 bases at V and 1 base at J, with 12 bases between. The chain's CDR3 is CASSYSIFTGNTEAFF. The CDR3, as DNA: TGTGCCAGCAGTTACTCAATATTTACAGGGAACACTGAAGCTTTCTTT.